A selection of T cell receptor beta chains follows, all from one sample in a study of OX40 agonist ivuxolimab in advanced cancers. Data came from immunoSEQ multiplex PCR; TCRdb stores just in-frame clones and leaves some out. Found here are around 95,000 clones, roughly 88% of them singletons; the top ten hold 0.7% to 0.9%. Sample: CD4+ or CD8+ T cells sorted from blood, taken in a trial of the OX40 agonist ivuxolimab. These receptors were taken from an adult with an advanced solid tumor such as melanoma, head and neck, liver or kidney cancer. Both conserved end residues are part of each CDR3. The order of the fields is V gene, clone size, J gene, D gene, CDR3 DNA, CDR3 protein. The D gene is left open where the match is weak. The size of a clone is reported for some rows only, either as once, few or many, or as a class for expanded clones.

V: TRBV7-2
size: .
J: TRBJ2-5
D: .
DNA: TGTGCCAGCAGTCCTAGTATTGCGGAGACCCAGTACTTC
CDR3: CASSPSIAETQYF

V: TRBV4-3
size: .
J: TRBJ1-1
D: .
DNA: TGCGCCAGCAGCCAAGATCGGTGGGCAGGGGAGGAAGCTTTCTTT
CDR3: CASSQDRWAGEEAFF

V: TRBV10-3
size: .
J: TRBJ2-3
D: .
DNA: TGTGCCATCACGCAGAGTTACACAGATACGCAGTATTTT
CDR3: CAITQSYTDTQYF

V: TRBV4-3
size: .
J: TRBJ2-1
D: TRBD2
DNA: TGCGCCAGCAGCCAAGATACCATTAGCGGGAATGATTTGGGGGAGCAGTTCTTC
CDR3: CASSQDTISGNDLGEQFF

V: TRBV5-5
size: .
J: TRBJ2-5
D: TRBD1
DNA: TGTGCCAGCAGCCAGGGGACAGGGTCTCAAGAGACCCAGTACTTC
CDR3: CASSQGTGSQETQYF

V: TRBV5-4
size: .
J: TRBJ2-7
D: TRBD1
DNA: TGTGCCAGCGGAATCCAGGGGGCTCGCGAGCAGTACTTC
CDR3: CASGIQGAREQYF

V: TRBV7-2
size: .
J: TRBJ1-4
D: .
DNA: TGTGCCAGCAGCCCACAAGGAGGAGATGAAAAACTGTTTTTT
CDR3: CASSPQGGDEKLFF

V: TRBV28
size: .
J: TRBJ1-1
D: TRBD1
DNA: TGTGCCAGCAGTCCCGGGACAGGGACGAACACTGAAGCTTTCTTT
CDR3: CASSPGTGTNTEAFF

V: TRBV5-1
size: .
J: TRBJ1-1
D: .
DNA: TGCGCCAGCAGCTTGGCCGGGGCGCACACTGAAGCTTTCTTT
CDR3: CASSLAGAHTEAFF

V: TRBV5-1
size: .
J: TRBJ2-5
D: TRBD1
DNA: TGCGCCAGCAGCACAGGGACAGAAGGAGTGGCCCAGTACTTC
CDR3: CASSTGTEGVAQYF

V: TRBV19
size: .
J: TRBJ2-5
D: TRBD2
DNA: TGTGCCAGTAGTCCGCCGCAGCGGGGGTTAACTGAGGGAGAGACCCAGTACTTC
CDR3: CASSPPQRGLTEGETQYF

V: TRBV27
size: .
J: TRBJ1-1
D: .
DNA: TGTGCCAGCAGTTCACCGGGACCAGAGAGAGCTTTCTTT
CDR3: CASSSPGPERAFF

V: TRBV5-1
size: once
J: TRBJ2-7
D: .
DNA: TGCGCCAGCAGCCTCGGGGCCTTGGCTACCTACGAGCAGTACTTC
CDR3: CASSLGALATYEQYF

V: TRBV7-2
size: .
J: TRBJ1-4
D: TRBD1
DNA: TGTGCCAGCAGCTCCACAGGGGTAGTGAGGGAAAAACTGTTTTTT
CDR3: CASSSTGVVREKLFF

V: TRBV7-2
size: .
J: TRBJ2-7
D: TRBD2
DNA: TGTGCCAGCAGCCGAATAGCGGGGGGGAATGTCGAGCAGTACTTC
CDR3: CASSRIAGGNVEQYF

V: TRBV27
size: .
J: TRBJ1-2
D: .
DNA: TGTGCCAGCAGTTTATCGTGGGGCGCGAACTATGGCTACACCTTC
CDR3: CASSLSWGANYGYTF

V: TRBV10-3
size: .
J: TRBJ2-3
D: TRBD1
DNA: TGTGCCAGTAGACAGGGGTTTGGCACAGATACGCAGTATTTT
CDR3: CASRQGFGTDTQYF

V: TRBV9
size: .
J: TRBJ1-6
D: .
DNA: TGTGCCAGCAGCGTAGGCAGAGATTCACCCCTCCACTTT
CDR3: CASSVGRDSPLHF

V: TRBV9
size: .
J: TRBJ2-4
D: .
DNA: TGTGCCAGCAGCGTAGTGGAGAGCGCCATTCAGTACTTC
CDR3: CASSVVESAIQYF

V: TRBV9
size: .
J: TRBJ1-1
D: .
DNA: TGTGCCAGCAGCGTAGCCCCAACCCCCACTGAAGCTTTCTTT
CDR3: CASSVAPTPTEAFF

V: TRBV19
size: .
J: TRBJ2-7
D: TRBD2
DNA: TGTGCCAGTAAGGAGACTAGCGGGAGTGCCAATGAGCAGTACTTC
CDR3: CASKETSGSANEQYF

V: TRBV20-1
size: .
J: TRBJ1-1
D: TRBD1
DNA: TGCAGTGAGCAGGGGGACACTGAAGCTTTCTTT
CDR3: CSEQGDTEAFF

V: TRBV9
size: .
J: TRBJ1-3
D: TRBD1
DNA: TGTGCCAGCAGCGCGACAGGGTCCGGAAACACCATATATTTT
CDR3: CASSATGSGNTIYF

V: TRBV7-9
size: .
J: TRBJ1-6
D: .
DNA: TGTGCCAGCAGCCCCACTAATTCACCCCTCCACTTT
CDR3: CASSPTNSPLHF

V: TRBV7-9
size: .
J: TRBJ2-5
D: .
DNA: TGTGCCAGCAGCTTGCATTTATTTGACTACGCGTACTTC
CDR3: CASSLHLFDYAYF

V: TRBV27
size: .
J: TRBJ1-3
D: .
DNA: TGTGCCAGCAGGTCTACGGGAAGCTCTGGAAACACCATATATTTT
CDR3: CASRSTGSSGNTIYF

V: TRBV18
size: .
J: TRBJ1-3
D: TRBD1
DNA: TGTGCCAGCTCACCCCGGACAGGGCCGGTGGACACCATATATTTT
CDR3: CASSPRTGPVDTIYF

V: TRBV7-2
size: .
J: TRBJ2-7
D: .
DNA: TGTGCCAGCAGCTTAGAAGTGGCTAGCGAGCCCAACGCCTACGAGCAGTACTTC
CDR3: CASSLEVASEPNAYEQYF

V: TRBV6-5
size: .
J: TRBJ2-3
D: TRBD2
DNA: TGTGCCAGCTCCGAGCGGGGAGTTGGAAATACGCAGTATTTT
CDR3: CASSERGVGNTQYF

V: TRBV6-6
size: .
J: TRBJ1-4
D: TRBD1
DNA: TGTGCCAGCAGTTACTCGACAGGGGAGTATGAAAAACTGTTTTTT
CDR3: CASSYSTGEYEKLFF

V: TRBV29-1
size: once
J: TRBJ2-3
D: TRBD2
DNA: TGCAGCGTTGACCTTGGGACTAGCGGGAGGGGAGGTGACACAGATACGCAGTATTTT
CDR3: CSVDLGTSGRGGDTDTQYF

V: TRBV11-2
size: .
J: TRBJ1-1
D: .
DNA: TGTGCCAGCAGCTTAGCCCAGGACGCTGAAGCTTTCTTT
CDR3: CASSLAQDAEAFF

V: TRBV9
size: .
J: TRBJ2-5
D: TRBD2
DNA: TGTGCCAGCAGCCCGACCGGGACTACTACTGGGGGCCAGTACTTC
CDR3: CASSPTGTTTGGQYF

V: TRBV2
size: .
J: TRBJ2-7
D: TRBD2
DNA: TGTGCCAGCACGGGGGAGGGCCAACAGCAGTACTTC
CDR3: CASTGEGQQQYF

V: TRBV5-4
size: .
J: TRBJ1-1
D: TRBD1
DNA: TGTGCCAGCAGCTTGGTCCCAGGGGGAGAGAACACTGAAGCTTTCTTT
CDR3: CASSLVPGGENTEAFF

V: TRBV15
size: .
J: TRBJ2-4
D: TRBD1
DNA: TGTGCCACCAGCAGAAAAGACAGGGGGCGAGACATTCAGTACTTC
CDR3: CATSRKDRGRDIQYF

V: TRBV9
size: .
J: TRBJ2-5
D: TRBD2
DNA: TGTGCCAGCAGCGTAACCCAGGGTGCGGGGGTGGAGACCCAGTACTTC
CDR3: CASSVTQGAGVETQYF